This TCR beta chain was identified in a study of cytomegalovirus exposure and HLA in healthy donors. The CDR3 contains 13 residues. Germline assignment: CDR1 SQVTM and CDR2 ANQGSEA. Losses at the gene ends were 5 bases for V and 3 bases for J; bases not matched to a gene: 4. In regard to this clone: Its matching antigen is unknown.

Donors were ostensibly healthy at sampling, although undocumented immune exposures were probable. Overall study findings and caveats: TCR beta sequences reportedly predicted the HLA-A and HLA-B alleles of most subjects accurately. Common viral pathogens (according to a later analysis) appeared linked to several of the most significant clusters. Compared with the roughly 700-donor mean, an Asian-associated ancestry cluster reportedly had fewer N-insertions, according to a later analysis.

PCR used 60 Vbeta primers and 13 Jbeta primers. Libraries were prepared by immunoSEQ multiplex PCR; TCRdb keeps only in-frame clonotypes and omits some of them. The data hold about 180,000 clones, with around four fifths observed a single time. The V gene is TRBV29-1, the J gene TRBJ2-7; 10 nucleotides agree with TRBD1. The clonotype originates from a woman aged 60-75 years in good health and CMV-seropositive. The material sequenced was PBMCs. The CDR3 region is CSVIRTGGYEQYF. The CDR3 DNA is TGCAGCGTTATACGGACAGGGGGCTACGAGCAGTACTTC.